This paragraph reports one TCR beta chain. This entry belongs to a study of glioma-infiltrating T cells after dendritic cell vaccination. Study at large: Dendritic cell vaccine was injected intradermally three times, biweekly.

Noted time point: after dendritic cell vaccination, including at tumor progression/relapse. Input was roughly 2.2 ug genomic DNA, or all available if less. Libraries were prepared by immunoSEQ multiplex PCR; TCRdb keeps only in-frame clonotypes and omits some of them. The sample consists of about 50,000 clones, approximately 89% of them appearing once. Trimming removed 5 bases from V and 0 bases from J, with 11 bases in between. Germline CDR1 reads SGHTA; CDR2 reads FQGTGA. The CDR3 is 14 amino acids. The sequences come from blood, collected after dendritic cell vaccination. This TCR was sampled from a human donor with glioblastoma. This chain links TRBV7-3 with TRBJ2-7; a possible D gene is TRBD2 (5 bases). For the CDR3, the DNA is TGTGCCAGCAGCCCCGGAGGAGGCTCCTACGAGCAGTACTTC. It translates to CASSPGGGSYEQYF.